This T cell receptor beta chain was recovered during a study of CD8+CD57+ T cells in acquired aplastic anemia. Study in general: The mean DNA yield obtained from sorted CD4+ and CD8+ cells came to approximately 3 ug.

Investigators profiled TCR beta VDJ and CDR3 from genomic DNA template. MiXCR was run by TCRdb on the reads, yielding one entry per CDR3 protein. The data show approximately 250,000 distinct CDR3 sequences, around 82% seen once. By flow cytometry, patients selected for sequencing had shown an expansion of CD8+CD57+ cells. At blood sampling, none of the patients had yet received therapy. Study-wide points: Patients and controls shared fewer than 30 CD8+ CDR3 sequences.

Concerning this clonotype: The antigen is undetermined. At one end, the junction sequence differs from germline, possibly due to a read error.

The specimen was sorted CD4+, CD8+, or CD8+CD57+ T cells (not recorded which) from PBMCs. The receptor comes from a human donor with aplastic anemia.

The CDR3 DNA is TGTGCCAGCAGCGTTGGAGACAGCATGAAGTACTTC. Translated, it gives CASSVGDSMKYF. The chain uses TRBV5-1 and TRBJ2-4; D might be TRBD1 (5 bases). CDR1 and CDR2 from the germline V gene are SGHRS and YFSETQ. There are 12 residues in the CDR3.